The source of this TCR beta chain is a study of blood T cell repertoires in COVID-19 (dated by TCRdb to 2019 to 2021). With regard to the full study: The collaborator samples originated in the United States, Italy and Spain and spanned the acute and convalescent phases of COVID-19. Nearly every sample came with metadata listing a de-identified subject ID, COVID-19 status, age in years and sex. The material from the prospective study consisted of cDNA or gDNA derived from T cells, B-cell-depleted T cells, or PBMCs. The repertoires were made available in a free public database intended to serve as a resource for research on the immune response to SARS-CoV-2. The samples were drawn from the first 160 participants of the ongoing ImmuneRACE study and from roughly 1,300 subjects provided by 6 global collaborators. HLA class I and class II types, where available, came from metadata supplied by the sample provider rather than from assay-based typing. The dataset comprised deeply sampled blood TCRbeta repertoires from subjects exposed to, actively infected with, or recovered from COVID-19.

Points on this clone: This receptor's antigen is unknown. Base qualities are not at hand, and no much larger clone is one base apart.

For this chain, trimming is 1 base at the V end and 8 bases at the J end, and the number of junction bases without a gene match is 9. The CDR3 goes from the cysteine to the phenylalanine over 15 residues. The only DNA kept is the CDR3, 45 bases in frame from the first base. Via the germline V gene, CDR1 is SGHTA and CDR2 FQGNSA. TCRbeta CDR3 regions were amplified from genomic DNA by means of the immunoSEQ Assay, a bias-controlled multiplex PCR. From the authors' description of their analysis: The number of nucleated cells in each sample was estimated by amplification of reference gene primers within the assay. To quantify the absolute abundance of each unique TCRbeta CDR3 rearrangement, sequence reads were collapsed and filtered. For each sample, productive Simpson clonality was calculated as the square root of Simpson's diversity index over productive rearrangements. TCRdb mirrors the immuneACCESS table, restricted to in-frame sequences. Some clones are absent from its copies; in checked studies, under half trace to an unresolved V gene, and the reason for the others is unknown. For V, J and clone size, that table is used; D and trimming come from the DNA. The sample contains 40,000 to 60,000 clones, more than 85% of them found a single time. 1% of the sample is taken by the ten largest.

One collaborating source in Seattle enrolled patients while the patients were actively infected and followed the patients over time throughout the course of disease. Each collaborating institution followed its own protocols to collect whole blood in K2EDTA tubes. Collaborator samples were shipped for TCRbeta analysis as frozen whole blood, isolated PBMCs, or DNA extracted from either sample type. Study-wide findings and limitations: How much clinical and demographic metadata was included differed by source and by participant, and the metadata was provided uncurated.

The clonotype comes from a man in his fifties or sixties with COVID-19, enrolled during active disease. Sequences were obtained from peripheral blood. The rearranged segments are TRBV7-2 and TRBJ1-1, with 8 middle bases fitting TRBD1. The CDR3: CASSLVFQGAGEAFF. DNA sequence: TGTGCCAGCAGCTTAGTCTTCCAGGGGGCTGGCGAAGCTTTCTTT. Joined to the reference TRBV7-2 and TRBJ1-1 proteins, this CDR3 gives the full variable domain: GAGVSQSPSNKVTEKGKDVELRCDPISGHTALYWYRQSLGQGLEFLIYFQGNSAPDKSGLPSDRFSAERTGGSVSTLTIQRTQQEDSAVYLCASSLVFQGAGEAFFGQGTRLTVV.